This T cell receptor (beta chain) comes out of a study of read filtering for tumor transcriptome and immune sequencing. From 300 to 450 ng of RNA, a library with molecular barcoded alpha/delta and beta/gamma adaptors was made. MiXCR, run by TCRdb on the reads, gives a single entry per CDR3 protein. Counted here are roughly 82,000 distinct CDR3 sequences, 9% to 15% occurring once; the ten biggest clones make up 14% to 15%. Ten or more counts support this clonotype. CDR1 and CDR2 (germline): SGHRS, YFSETQ. The V gene lost 7 bases and the J gene lost 4 bases, with 17 bases spanning the gap. The CDR3 has 14 residues.

The TCR originated in a donor over 35 with multiple myeloma. The specimen sequenced was a population of CD138-negative cells sorted from bone marrow. V usage is TRBV5-1 and J usage is TRBJ2-5, with TRBD1 as a possible D gene (5 bases). The CDR3 is CASSTGPTGETQYF. The CDR3 nucleotides are TGCGCCAGCTCAACAGGTCCTACGGGAGAGACCCAGTACTTC.